The clone carrying this T cell receptor beta chain was found many times. The data were obtained in a study of response to subunit inactivated influenza vaccine. There are 16 residues in the CDR3. V shed 7 bases and J 11 bases; nucleotides not matched to a gene: 20. TCRdb passed the RT-PCR reads through MiXCR, listing each CDR3 protein once. Seen here are approximately 520,000 distinct CDR3 sequences, 16% observed once, and the top ten hold approximately 3%. The sequences come from CD4+ T cells sorted from PBMCs, collected 23 months after vaccination. V and J are TRBV12-3 or TRBV12-4 and TRBJ1-5, with 7 bases identical to TRBD1. This sequence originates from a man aged 50 to 69 who received an inactivated influenza vaccine. The CDR3 is CASTFMGDRFTGAQHF. The DNA for the CDR3 is TGTGCCAGCACCTTTATGGGGGACAGATTTACCGGAGCCCAGCATTTT.